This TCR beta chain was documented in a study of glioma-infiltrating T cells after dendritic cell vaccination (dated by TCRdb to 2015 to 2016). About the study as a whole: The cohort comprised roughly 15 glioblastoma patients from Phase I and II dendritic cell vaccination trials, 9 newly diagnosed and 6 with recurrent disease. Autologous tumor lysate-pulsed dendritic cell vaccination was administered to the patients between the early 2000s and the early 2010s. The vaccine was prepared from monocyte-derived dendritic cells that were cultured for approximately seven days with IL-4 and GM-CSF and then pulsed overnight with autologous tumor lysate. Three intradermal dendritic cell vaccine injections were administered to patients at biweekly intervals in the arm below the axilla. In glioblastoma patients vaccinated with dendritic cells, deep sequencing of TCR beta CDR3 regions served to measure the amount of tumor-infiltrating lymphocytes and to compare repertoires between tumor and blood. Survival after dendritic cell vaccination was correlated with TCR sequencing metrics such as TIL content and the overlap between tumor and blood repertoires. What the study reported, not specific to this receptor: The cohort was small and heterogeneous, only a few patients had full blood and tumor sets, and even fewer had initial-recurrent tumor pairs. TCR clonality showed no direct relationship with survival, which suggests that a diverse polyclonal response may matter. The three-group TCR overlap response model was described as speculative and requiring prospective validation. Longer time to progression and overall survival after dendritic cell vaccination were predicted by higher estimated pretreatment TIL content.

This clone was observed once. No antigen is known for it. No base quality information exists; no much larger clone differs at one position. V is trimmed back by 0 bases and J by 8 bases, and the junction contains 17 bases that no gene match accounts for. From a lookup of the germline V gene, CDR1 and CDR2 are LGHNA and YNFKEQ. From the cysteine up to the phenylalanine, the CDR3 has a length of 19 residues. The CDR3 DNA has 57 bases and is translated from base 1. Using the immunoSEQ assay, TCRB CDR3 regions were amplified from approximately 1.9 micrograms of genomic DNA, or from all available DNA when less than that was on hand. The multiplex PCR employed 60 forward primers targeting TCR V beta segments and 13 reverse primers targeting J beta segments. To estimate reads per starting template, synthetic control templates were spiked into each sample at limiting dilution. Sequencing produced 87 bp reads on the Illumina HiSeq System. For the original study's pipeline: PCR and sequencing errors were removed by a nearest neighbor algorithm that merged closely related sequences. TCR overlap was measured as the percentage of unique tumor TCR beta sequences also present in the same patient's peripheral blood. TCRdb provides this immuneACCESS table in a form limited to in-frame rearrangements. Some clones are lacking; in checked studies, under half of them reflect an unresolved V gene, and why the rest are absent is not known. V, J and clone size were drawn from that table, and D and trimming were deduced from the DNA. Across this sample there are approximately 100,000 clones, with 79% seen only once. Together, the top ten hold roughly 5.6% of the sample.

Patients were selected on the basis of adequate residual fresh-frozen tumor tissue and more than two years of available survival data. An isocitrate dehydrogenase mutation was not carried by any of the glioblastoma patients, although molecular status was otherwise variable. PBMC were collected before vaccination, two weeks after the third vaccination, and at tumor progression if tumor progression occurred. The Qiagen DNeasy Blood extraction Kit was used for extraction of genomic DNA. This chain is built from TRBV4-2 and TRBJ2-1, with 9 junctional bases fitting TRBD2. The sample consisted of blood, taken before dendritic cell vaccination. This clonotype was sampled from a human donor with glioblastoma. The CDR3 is CASSQEVLRASGKFYEQFF. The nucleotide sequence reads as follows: TGTGCCAGCAGCCAAGAGGTCTTGCGGGCTAGCGGGAAGTTTTATGAGCAGTTCTTC.